This is a list of T cell receptor beta chains from one sample in a study of patients and donors after allogeneic stem cell transplantation. MiXCR was run by TCRdb on the RT-PCR reads, yielding one entry per CDR3 protein. The data show roughly 30,000 distinct CDR3 sequences, with approximately 6.3% seen just once and about 34% held by the top ten. The sample consisted of blood, either unsorted or a sorted T cell fraction (not recorded which). Every receptor here comes from a human donor who was either an allogeneic HSCT recipient or a stem cell or donor lymphocyte infusion donor (not recorded which). It is not recorded whose cells these are; they may come from a transplant donor. CDR3s include the opening cysteine and the closing phenylalanine or tryptophan. The D gene is left open where the match is weak. A clone size is listed for some rows: how often the clone was seen (once, few, many), or a class if it is expanded.

size	V	D	J	CDR3	DNA
medium-sized	TRBV5-1	NA	TRBJ1-1	CASSLGGSLSLLNTEAFF	TGCGCCAGCAGCTTGGGGGGCAGCCTAAGTTTATTGAACACTGAAGCTTTCTTT
many	TRBV28	TRBD1	TRBJ2-1	CASSLGQGGSYNEQFF	TGTGCCAGCAGTTTGGGACAGGGGGGTTCCTACAATGAGCAGTTCTTC
NA	TRBV6-5	TRBD1	TRBJ2-6	CASSFGTGPSGANVLTF	TGTGCCAGCAGTTTCGGGACAGGACCCTCTGGGGCCAACGTCCTGACTTTC
few	TRBV10-3	TRBD1	TRBJ2-7	CAITVGQHSTEQYF	TGTGCCATCACGGTGGGACAGCACTCAACGGAGCAGTACTTC
few	TRBV4-2	TRBD1	TRBJ2-7	CASSQDSLSTGVPYEQYF	TGTGCCAGCAGCCAAGATAGCCTCTCGACAGGGGTCCCCTACGAGCAGTACTTC
many	TRBV6-1	TRBD1	TRBJ1-6	CASREWRRQGQNSPLHF	TGTGCCAGCAGAGAATGGCGACGACAGGGACAAAATTCACCCCTCCACTTT
many	TRBV29-1	NA	TRBJ1-2	CSVDTGPYGYTF	TGCAGCGTTGATACCGGCCCATATGGCTACACCTTC
NA	TRBV27	TRBD1	TRBJ2-1	CASSQGQGARNEQFF	TGTGCCAGCAGTCAGGGACAGGGGGCAAGAAATGAGCAGTTCTTC
many	TRBV27	TRBD1	TRBJ2-7	CASRIPGTGFHEQYF	TGTGCCAGCAGAATCCCCGGGACAGGGTTCCACGAGCAGTACTTC
few	TRBV30	NA	TRBJ2-2	CAWSVLSGELFF	TGTGCCTGGAGTGTTCTGTCCGGGGAGCTGTTTTTT